What follows describes a single T cell receptor beta chain. The target of this receptor is not known. Base qualities are not recorded, but no much larger clone differs from it by a single base. Using the deep immunoSEQ assay, multiplex PCR amplified TCR CDR3 regions from genomic DNA. For each cell subset, the extracted genomic DNA was distributed evenly across all wells of several immunoSEQ 96-well plates, and each plate served as one replicate. For sorted subsets, each replicate PCR was loaded with around 200 ng genomic DNA, equivalent to 25,000 to 35,000 T cell genomes. Purified libraries were quantified with a Qubit 3.0 fluorometer, sized on a Bioanalyzer 2100, and re-quantified with the KAPA Library Quantification kit. Every immunoSEQ 96-well plate was sequenced on a dedicated single-read 150-cycle Illumina NextSeq 550 flow cell. Turning to the authors' computational methods: The immunoSEQ output contained only junctional sequences without quality scores, so filtering could not match that applied to full-length reads. Sequences were annotated with PyIR, a Python wrapper for IgBLAST v1.9, and V/J genes and CDR3 were assigned using IMGT germline references. Reads with weak V/J assignments (E-value above 1e-6), missing CDR3, stop codons, out-of-frame junctions, or ambiguous translated residues were removed. V3J clonotypes were defined as sequences sharing the same inferred V gene, J gene, and CDR3 amino acid sequence. The percentage overlap between two repertoires was calculated by dividing the number of shared unique clonotypes by the size of the smaller repertoire. Richness of each repertoire was evaluated using RTK rarefaction, the Chao1 estimator, and Recon v2.1 estimates of unobserved clonotypes. Generation probabilities were computed with OLGA for all TCRbeta clonotypes obtained by the gDNA method from a few donors. The immuneACCESS repertoire file appears here via TCRdb, limited to in-frame rearrangements. These files lack a portion of the clones; in checked studies, under half of the deficit traces to unresolved V genes, and the cause of the others is not known. V, J and clone size were drawn from that table, and D and trimming were deduced from the DNA. Here the sample has 900,000 to 1,200,000 clones; around 82% occur a single time. 0.5% to 0.65% of the sample belongs to the ten largest clones.

The germline V gene yields SGHTS for CDR1 and YDEGEE for CDR2. Trimming takes 1 base from V and 8 bases from J, and the germline ends sit 6 bases apart. From the cysteine through the phenylalanine, the CDR3 covers 11 amino acids. Only CDR3 DNA remains: 33 bases, in frame from the first base. The data belong to a study of shared clonotypes between healthy human individuals (TCRdb year 2020). Describing the broader study: A couple of women and three men aged 18 to 49 years were included in the cohort. Per donor, three plates each were used for CD4 naive and CD4 memory, two for CD8 naive, and one for CD8 memory. To estimate repertoire size and how much clonotypes are shared between individuals, the study performed deep sequencing of blood TCR repertoires from about five healthy adults. To increase sequencing depth and limit assay-specific biases, different laboratories used diverse techniques to prepare libraries and sequence TCR repertoires. Between about 0.94 and 8.9 billion PBMCs per donor were obtained by leukapheresis.

Points the paper makes about the study in general: Even with the large sequencing depth, rarefaction of the sorted-subset datasets indicated that sequencing was incomplete. Sampling was restricted to blood, and TCR repertoires in tissues likely differ from the TCR repertoires found in blood. About 5% of naive CD4, 3.5% of naive CD8, 2.3% of memory CD4, and 0.35% to 0.5% of memory CD8 clonotypes were shared across four donors. Naive subsets generally had larger estimated clonotype richness than memory subsets. Compared with non-shared clonotypes, clonotypes shared by all four sorted-subset donors had higher generation probabilities. The genetic and exposure-history diversity represented was limited by the small number of donors. Based on pairwise subsampling, the degree of clonotype sharing among donors was expected to be affected by sequencing depth.

The donors were healthy, HIV-negative adults with no recently reported acute infections or vaccinations. All donors were Caucasian adults living in Nashville, Tennessee, USA. CD4+ T cells were enriched through magnetic negative selection, after which naive cells were positively selected on CD45RA and the remaining negative fraction served as the memory subset. Blood was collected by leukapheresis, and PBMCs were isolated by Ficoll-Histopaque density gradient centrifugation and then cryopreserved in liquid nitrogen vapor phase. Analytical flow cytometry was used to check the purity and quantity of every magnetically sorted T cell population. From each sorted fraction, genomic DNA was isolated and quantified by UV absorbance on a Nanodrop 2000c.

The sample was memory CD4+ T cells from PBMCs. The cell subset or site tag for this specimen amounts to: CD45RA-negative fraction. This TCR was sampled from a man between 18 and 29 years old in good health. Some clones in this sample may be carry-over from other donors' samples. The chain joins TRBV5-8 to TRBJ1-1; no D segment can be confidently identified. The CDR3 protein sequence reads: CASSLTGEAFF. The nucleotide sequence is given as TGTGCCAGCAGCTTGACCGGAGAAGCTTTCTTT.